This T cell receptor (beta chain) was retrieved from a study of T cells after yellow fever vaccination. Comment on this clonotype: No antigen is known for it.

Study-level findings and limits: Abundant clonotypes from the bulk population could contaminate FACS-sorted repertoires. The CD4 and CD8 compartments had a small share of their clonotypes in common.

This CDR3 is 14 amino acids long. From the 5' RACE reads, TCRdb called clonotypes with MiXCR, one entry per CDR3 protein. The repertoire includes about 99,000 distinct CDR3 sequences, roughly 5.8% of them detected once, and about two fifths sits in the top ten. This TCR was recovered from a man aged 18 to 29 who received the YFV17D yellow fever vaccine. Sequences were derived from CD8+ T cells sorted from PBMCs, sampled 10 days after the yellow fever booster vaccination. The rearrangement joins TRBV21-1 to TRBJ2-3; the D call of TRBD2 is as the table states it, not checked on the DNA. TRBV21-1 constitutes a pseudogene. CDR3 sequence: CASAREGGGDTQYF. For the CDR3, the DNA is TGTGCCAGCGCCCGGGAGGGAGGTGGAGATACGCAGTATTTT.